These T cell receptor beta chains were read from a single sample in a study of T cell changes during pregnancy in multiple sclerosis. Libraries were prepared by immunoSEQ multiplex PCR; TCRdb keeps only in-frame clonotypes and omits some of them. Of some 70,000 clones in the sample, 75% to 95% are singletons; the top ten hold around 0.9%. Sequencing used peripheral blood, obtained in the second trimester of pregnancy. Receptor source: a female donor with multiple sclerosis, enrolled in a pregnancy study. The CDR3 runs from the conserved cysteine through the conserved F or W. D genes are given only for firm matches. Size is omitted from some rows. Given values are once, few, many or a class for expanded clones.

D gene: .
V gene: TRBV4-2
clone size: .
J gene: TRBJ1-1
CDR3 protein: CASKSGAGENTEAFF
CDR3 DNA: TGTGCCAGCAAATCAGGGGCCGGAGAGAACACTGAAGCTTTCTTT

D gene: .
V gene: TRBV14
clone size: .
J gene: TRBJ1-5
CDR3 protein: CASSQNQGHPQHF
CDR3 DNA: TGTGCCAGCAGCCAAAACCAGGGGCACCCCCAGCATTTT

D gene: .
V gene: TRBV5-4
clone size: .
J gene: TRBJ1-2
CDR3 protein: CASGPGAAGYTF
CDR3 DNA: TGTGCCAGCGGACCAGGGGCCGCTGGCTACACCTTC

D gene: TRBD1
V gene: TRBV6-5
clone size: .
J gene: TRBJ2-7
CDR3 protein: CFTAGTGPYEQYF
CDR3 DNA: TGTTTCACAGCCGGGACAGGGCCCTACGAGCAGTACTTC

D gene: .
V gene: TRBV29-1
clone size: many
J gene: TRBJ2-1
CDR3 protein: CSVREPHEQFF
CDR3 DNA: TGCAGCGTCCGGGAGCCCCATGAGCAGTTCTTC

D gene: TRBD1
V gene: TRBV5-4
clone size: .
J gene: TRBJ1-1
CDR3 protein: CASSQQGVPEAFF
CDR3 DNA: TGTGCCAGCAGTCAACAGGGGGTCCCTGAAGCTTTCTTT

D gene: .
V gene: TRBV4-3
clone size: .
J gene: TRBJ2-5
CDR3 protein: CASSQEGLQETQYF
CDR3 DNA: TGCGCCAGCAGCCAAGAGGGACTTCAAGAGACCCAGTACTTC

D gene: .
V gene: TRBV15
clone size: .
J gene: TRBJ1-1
CDR3 protein: CATSRHAGGMNTEAFF
CDR3 DNA: TGTGCCACCAGCAGACACGCCGGGGGAATGAACACTGAAGCTTTCTTT

D gene: TRBD1
V gene: TRBV5-4
clone size: .
J gene: TRBJ1-1
CDR3 protein: CASSLSAGQGNTEAFF
CDR3 DNA: TGTGCCAGCAGCTTGAGTGCAGGACAGGGGAACACTGAAGCTTTCTTT

D gene: TRBD1
V gene: TRBV9
clone size: .
J gene: TRBJ1-5
CDR3 protein: CASSAGQGNQPQHF
CDR3 DNA: TGTGCCAGCAGCGCGGGACAGGGGAATCAGCCCCAGCATTTT

D gene: TRBD1
V gene: TRBV4-3
clone size: .
J gene: TRBJ1-4
CDR3 protein: CASSQVTGGREKLFF
CDR3 DNA: TGCGCCAGCAGCCAGGTGACAGGGGGTCGTGAAAAACTGTTTTTT

D gene: .
V gene: TRBV10-3
clone size: .
J gene: TRBJ2-2
CDR3 protein: CAISETGGELFF
CDR3 DNA: TGTGCCATCAGTGAGACCGGCGGGGAGCTGTTTTTT

D gene: TRBD2
V gene: TRBV6-5
clone size: .
J gene: TRBJ2-5
CDR3 protein: CASNPSGAGTQYF
CDR3 DNA: TGTGCCAGCAATCCTAGCGGGGCCGGGACCCAGTACTTC

D gene: TRBD1
V gene: TRBV6-1
clone size: .
J gene: TRBJ2-7
CDR3 protein: CASRRGQGHYEQYF
CDR3 DNA: TGTGCCAGCAGGAGGGGACAGGGGCACTACGAGCAGTACTTC

D gene: TRBD2
V gene: TRBV7-9
clone size: .
J gene: TRBJ2-3
CDR3 protein: CASSLASGTSGTQYF
CDR3 DNA: TGTGCCAGCAGCTTAGCTAGCGGGACGTCGGGTACGCAGTATTTT

D gene: .
V gene: TRBV20-1
clone size: .
J gene: TRBJ2-3
CDR3 protein: CSAREPLLQYF
CDR3 DNA: TGCAGTGCTAGAGAACCCCTATTGCAGTATTTT

D gene: .
V gene: TRBV6-5
clone size: .
J gene: TRBJ1-6
CDR3 protein: CASSYRTAENNSPLHF
CDR3 DNA: TGTGCCAGCAGTTATCGGACAGCCGAAAACAATTCACCCCTCCACTTT

D gene: TRBD1
V gene: TRBV9
clone size: once
J gene: TRBJ1-2
CDR3 protein: CASSVSDRDEGDYGYTF
CDR3 DNA: TGTGCCAGCAGCGTATCGGACAGGGACGAAGGAGACTATGGCTACACCTTC

D gene: .
V gene: TRBV6-5
clone size: .
J gene: TRBJ1-2
CDR3 protein: CATRDGTNYGYTF
CDR3 DNA: TGTGCCACCAGAGACGGGACTAACTATGGCTACACCTTC

D gene: .
V gene: TRBV28
clone size: .
J gene: TRBJ1-5
CDR3 protein: CASSLISGYSNQPQHF
CDR3 DNA: TGTGCCAGCAGTTTAATTTCAGGGTATAGCAATCAGCCCCAGCATTTT

D gene: .
V gene: TRBV15
clone size: .
J gene: TRBJ2-2
CDR3 protein: CATSIMAGTGELFF
CDR3 DNA: TGTGCCACCAGCATAATGGCGGGCACCGGGGAGCTGTTTTTT

D gene: TRBD1
V gene: TRBV6-5
clone size: .
J gene: TRBJ2-2
CDR3 protein: CASSYAGQGHTGELFF
CDR3 DNA: TGTGCCAGCAGTTACGCCGGACAGGGGCACACCGGGGAGCTGTTTTTT

D gene: .
V gene: TRBV6-5
clone size: .
J gene: TRBJ2-1
CDR3 protein: CASSRGNEQFF
CDR3 DNA: TGTGCCAGCAGTAGAGGCAATGAGCAGTTCTTC

D gene: .
V gene: TRBV14
clone size: .
J gene: TRBJ1-2
CDR3 protein: CASSQVDGLYGYTF
CDR3 DNA: TGTGCCAGCAGCCAAGTGGACGGACTCTATGGCTACACCTTC

D gene: TRBD1
V gene: TRBV29-1
clone size: .
J gene: TRBJ2-3
CDR3 protein: CSVEKGANADTQYF
CDR3 DNA: TGCAGCGTTGAAAAGGGGGCAAACGCAGATACGCAGTATTTT

D gene: TRBD2
V gene: TRBV11-2
clone size: .
J gene: TRBJ2-7
CDR3 protein: CASSSGGAYEQYF
CDR3 DNA: TGTGCCAGCAGTAGCGGGGGGGCCTACGAGCAGTACTTC

D gene: .
V gene: TRBV18
clone size: .
J gene: TRBJ1-1
CDR3 protein: CASFETGLNTEAFF
CDR3 DNA: TGTGCCAGCTTTGAAACAGGGTTGAACACTGAAGCTTTCTTT

D gene: .
V gene: TRBV21-1
clone size: once
J gene: TRBJ1-5
CDR3 protein: CASSKGRGGRHLPIYSNQPQHF
CDR3 DNA: TGTGCCAGCAGCAAAGGAAGAGGGGGCCGTCACCTGCCCATTTATAGCAATCAGCCCCAGCATTTT

D gene: .
V gene: TRBV14
clone size: .
J gene: TRBJ2-2
CDR3 protein: CASSQLQGGTGELFF
CDR3 DNA: TGTGCCAGCAGCCAACTACAGGGCGGGACCGGGGAGCTGTTTTTT

D gene: TRBD1
V gene: TRBV11-2
clone size: .
J gene: TRBJ1-1
CDR3 protein: CASREDRDRQNTEAFF
CDR3 DNA: TGTGCCAGCAGGGAGGACAGGGACCGTCAGAACACTGAAGCTTTCTTT

D gene: TRBD1
V gene: TRBV29-1
clone size: .
J gene: TRBJ1-4
CDR3 protein: CSVERDRDEKLFF
CDR3 DNA: TGCAGCGTTGAAAGGGACAGGGATGAAAAACTGTTTTTT

D gene: .
V gene: TRBV6-5
clone size: .
J gene: TRBJ1-1
CDR3 protein: CASSYRGNTEAFF
CDR3 DNA: TGTGCCAGCAGTTACCGGGGGAACACTGAAGCTTTCTTT

D gene: TRBD1
V gene: TRBV25-1
clone size: .
J gene: TRBJ1-3
CDR3 protein: CASRQTGSSGNTIYF
CDR3 DNA: TGTGCCAGCAGGCAGACAGGGTCCTCTGGAAACACCATATATTTT

D gene: TRBD1
V gene: TRBV7-9
clone size: .
J gene: TRBJ1-2
CDR3 protein: CASRPGGIYGYTF
CDR3 DNA: TGTGCCAGCAGGCCAGGGGGCATCTATGGCTACACCTTC

D gene: TRBD1
V gene: TRBV6-5
clone size: few
J gene: TRBJ1-5
CDR3 protein: CASSLGTGNQPQHF
CDR3 DNA: TGTGCCAGCAGCCTCGGGACAGGCAATCAGCCCCAGCATTTT

D gene: .
V gene: TRBV19
clone size: .
J gene: TRBJ2-4
CDR3 protein: CASREGPKNIQYF
CDR3 DNA: TGTGCCAGTAGGGAGGGCCCAAAAAACATTCAGTACTTC

D gene: TRBD2
V gene: TRBV5-6
clone size: once
J gene: TRBJ2-7
CDR3 protein: CASSLGLAGGAYEQYF
CDR3 DNA: TGTGCCAGCAGCCTTGGACTAGCGGGGGGGGCCTACGAGCAGTACTTC

D gene: .
V gene: TRBV23-1
clone size: .
J gene: TRBJ2-7
CDR3 protein: CASSQSQQGGHAEQYF
CDR3 DNA: TGCGCCAGCAGTCAATCGCAACAAGGGGGTCACGCCGAGCAGTACTTC

D gene: .
V gene: TRBV25-1
clone size: .
J gene: TRBJ1-5
CDR3 protein: CASSAEAGGNQPQHF
CDR3 DNA: TGTGCCAGCAGTGCCGAGGCGGGAGGCAATCAGCCCCAGCATTTT

D gene: .
V gene: TRBV7-3
clone size: .
J gene: TRBJ1-1
CDR3 protein: CASSLNGGEAFF
CDR3 DNA: TGTGCCAGCAGCTTAAACGGGGGAGAAGCTTTCTTT

D gene: TRBD1
V gene: TRBV16
clone size: .
J gene: TRBJ1-6
CDR3 protein: CASSPPRDSRNSPLHF
CDR3 DNA: TGTGCCAGCAGCCCGCCTAGGGACAGCCGAAATTCACCCCTCCACTTT

D gene: .
V gene: TRBV4-3
clone size: .
J gene: TRBJ2-2
CDR3 protein: CASSQEVPPDVGELFF
CDR3 DNA: TGCGCCAGCAGCCAAGAGGTCCCACCAGATGTCGGGGAGCTGTTTTTT

D gene: .
V gene: TRBV7-9
clone size: once
J gene: TRBJ1-1
CDR3 protein: CASSLELGFGMYTEAFF
CDR3 DNA: TGTGCCAGCAGCTTAGAACTAGGGTTCGGGATGTACACTGAAGCTTTCTTT

D gene: .
V gene: TRBV7-9
clone size: .
J gene: TRBJ1-1
CDR3 protein: CASSLARLNTEAFF
CDR3 DNA: TGTGCCAGCAGCTTAGCGCGCCTGAACACTGAAGCTTTCTTT